These T cell receptor beta chains were read from a single sample in a study of T cells in Graves' hyperthyroidism and ophthalmopathy. TCRdb analysed the multiplex PCR reads with MiXCR anew, one entry per CDR3 protein. The sample lists about 570,000 distinct CDR3 sequences, about 43% occurring once. The sample comprised peripheral blood or thyroid tissue (not recorded which). The receptor set was obtained from an adult woman with Graves' disease, either hyperthyroidism or ophthalmopathy (not recorded which). The CDR3 runs from the conserved cysteine through the conserved F or W. The D gene is left open where the match is weak. Clone size is stated in some rows and not others, as once, few, many or a class when expanded.

>TRBV2|TRBD1|.|TRBJ2-2
CASRLQGAIGELFF
TGTGCCAGCAGGCTACAGGGGGCTATCGGGGAGCTGTTTTTT
>TRBV7-3|.|many|TRBJ2-7
CASSSPPGRQYF
TGTGCCAGCAGCTCCCCCCCGGGGCGGCAGTACTTC
>TRBV11-2|TRBD1|many|TRBJ2-6
CASSFRDRYFGANVLTF
TGTGCCAGCAGCTTCCGGGACAGGTACTTTGGGGCCAACGTCCTGACTTTC
>TRBV4-1|.|many|TRBJ2-5
CASSQFVGETQYF
TGCGCCAGCAGCCAGTTTGTAGGGGAGACCCAGTACTTC
>TRBV12-3/TRBV12-4|.|.|TRBJ2-1
CASRLFGVYNEQFF
TGTGCCAGCAGGCTGTTCGGGGTGTACAATGAGCAGTTCTTC
>TRBV7-8|.|.|TRBJ1-1
CASSIRREGEAFF
TGTGCCAGCAGCATCAGGAGGGAGGGTGAAGCTTTCTTT
>TRBV5-1|TRBD1|many|TRBJ1-1
CASSFGTGNTEAFF
TGCGCCAGCAGCTTCGGGACAGGGAACACTGAAGCTTTCTTT
>TRBV14|.|.|TRBJ1-1
CASGQDWMGLGTEAFF
TGTGCCAGCGGCCAAGATTGGATGGGGCTAGGGACTGAAGCTTTCTTT
>TRBV2|.|.|TRBJ2-5
CASSEFIWETQYF
TGTGCCAGCAGTGAATTCATCTGGGAGACCCAGTACTTC
>TRBV20-1|.|.|TRBJ2-7
CSARDGQSYEQYF
TGCAGTGCTAGAGATGGACAATCCTACGAGCAGTACTTC
>TRBV5-5|TRBD1|.|TRBJ1-5
CANSWGTGVTQPQHF
TGTGCCAACAGCTGGGGGACAGGGGTAACTCAGCCCCAGCATTTT
>TRBV7-9|.|.|TRBJ2-7
CASSLRSPGEQYF
TGTGCCAGCAGCTTACGCAGTCCGGGCGAGCAGTACTTC
>TRBV5-1|.|many|TRBJ1-1
CASSSSGHMNTEAFF
TGCGCCAGCAGCTCGTCGGGGCACATGAACACTGAAGCTTTCTTT
>TRBV11-2|.|.|TRBJ1-2
CASSSDINYGYTF
TGTGCCAGCAGCTCGGACATAAACTATGGCTACACCTTC
>TRBV7-9|TRBD1|many|TRBJ1-2
CASSLDSGGHIYGYTF
TGTGCCAGCAGCTTGGATTCAGGGGGGCATATCTATGGCTACACCTTC
>TRBV15|TRBD1|few|TRBJ1-2
CATSTRTGGYTF
TGTGCCACCAGCACGAGGACAGGTGGCTACACCTTC
>TRBV7-6|.|few|TRBJ2-3
CASSGGLAESTDTQYF
TGTGCCAGCAGTGGGGGGCTAGCGGAGAGCACAGATACGCAGTATTTT
>TRBV11-2|.|.|TRBJ2-2
CASRGAGTNTGELFF
TGTGCCAGCAGGGGGGCGGGGACGAACACCGGGGAGCTGTTTTTT
>TRBV12-3/TRBV12-4|TRBD1|.|TRBJ1-3
CASSPQGVGQGASGNTIYF
TGTGCCAGCTCACCTCAGGGAGTCGGACAGGGGGCGTCTGGAAACACCATATATTTT
>TRBV15|.|.|TRBJ2-2
CATSGRGLPSSAGELFF
TGTGCCACCAGCGGGCGAGGGTTACCCTCTTCGGCCGGGGAGCTGTTTTTT
>TRBV13|.|few|TRBJ2-2
CASSTNSAEGAGELFF
TGTGCCAGCAGCACAAATTCCGCCGAGGGGGCCGGGGAGCTGTTTTTT
>TRBV9|TRBD1|.|TRBJ2-7
CASSRDPGQGAYEQHF
TGTGCCAGCAGCCGAGACCCGGGACAGGGGGCATACGAGCAGCACTTC
>TRBV20-1|.|.|TRBJ1-4
CSALRGEVTEKLFF
TGCAGTGCCCTAAGAGGAGAGGTAACTGAAAAACTGTTTTTT
>TRBV24-1|TRBD1|.|TRBJ2-7
CATSGGTGEYEQYF
TGTGCCACCAGTGGTGGGACAGGAGAGTACGAGCAGTACTTC
>TRBV12-3/TRBV12-4|.|.|TRBJ1-5
CASSLEVGYNQPQHF
TGTGCCAGCAGTTTAGAGGTGGGGTACAATCAGCCCCAGCATTTT
>TRBV29-1|.|many|TRBJ2-2
CSVSSWVGELFF
TGCAGCGTTAGTTCCTGGGTCGGGGAGCTGTTTTTT
>TRBV7-8|.|.|TRBJ2-6
CASSQGLGTGANVLTF
TGCGCCAGCAGCCAAGGTCTGGGGACCGGGGCCAACGTCCTGACTTTC
>TRBV5-6|TRBD2|many|TRBJ2-7
CASSYRLAGRREQYF
TGTGCCAGCAGTTATAGACTAGCGGGACGGCGCGAGCAGTACTTC
>TRBV10-3|.|.|TRBJ1-6
CAISERGGVSPLHF
TGTGCCATCAGTGAGAGGGGGGGGGTTTCACCCCTCCACTTT